Here is one TCR beta chain with its context. The data are from a study of blood T cell repertoires in COVID-19. For the study at large: Spain, Italy and the United States supplied samples that represented acute and convalescent COVID-19. PBMCs, B-cell-depleted T cells, or T cells were the source of the cDNA or gDNA that made up the material.

CDR1 is SEHNR and CDR2 is FQNEAQ in the germline V gene (reference sequence). Trimming removed 0 bases from V and 2 bases from J, with 8 bases in between. The CDR3 length is 15 residues. In the source study's methods: Scientists estimated how many nucleated cells there were by amplifying reference gene primers. Only in-frame clones appear in the TCRdb table, and some are missing; sequencing was by immunoSEQ multiplex PCR. D and trimming were read from the DNA, whereas the V and J calls and clone size are those reported in that table. The data contain 88,000 or so clones, roughly 85% of them singletons.

The TCR sequence derives from a human donor in a cohort sampled during active COVID-19. Sequencing used peripheral blood. This sequence joins TRBV7-9 and TRBJ2-1, with a possible D match to TRBD2 (6 bases). The CDR3 bases are TGTGCCAGCAGCTTAGCGGGAGGCGCCTACAATGAGCAGTTCTTC. Translation gives CASSLAGGAYNEQFF.